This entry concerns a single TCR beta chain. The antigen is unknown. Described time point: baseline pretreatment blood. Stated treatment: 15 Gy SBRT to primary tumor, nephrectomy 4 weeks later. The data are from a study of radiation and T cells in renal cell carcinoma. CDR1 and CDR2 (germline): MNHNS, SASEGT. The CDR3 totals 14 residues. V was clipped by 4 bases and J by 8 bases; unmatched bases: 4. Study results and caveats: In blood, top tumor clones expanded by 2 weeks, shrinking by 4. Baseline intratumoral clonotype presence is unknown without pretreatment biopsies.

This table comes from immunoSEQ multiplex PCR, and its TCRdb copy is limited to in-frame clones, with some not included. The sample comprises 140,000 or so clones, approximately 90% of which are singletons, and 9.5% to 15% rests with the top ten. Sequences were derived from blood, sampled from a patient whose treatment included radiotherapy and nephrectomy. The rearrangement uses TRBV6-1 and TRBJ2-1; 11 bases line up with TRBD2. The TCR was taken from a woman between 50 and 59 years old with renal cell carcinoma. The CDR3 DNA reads TGTGCCAGCAGTGTCCTAGCGGGGGGTGATGAGCAGTTCTTC. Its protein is CASSVLAGGDEQFF.